This record concerns one TCR beta chain sequence. Its antigen is not identified. The data originate from a study of T cell responses to AZD1222 COVID-19 vaccine. This CDR3 region has 14 residues. The V and J ends lost 4 bases and 6 bases, in that order; junction bases with no gene match: 8. Germline V gene lookup returns CDR1 SGHRS and CDR2 YFSETQ. General study results and limits: Increased Spike-specific TCR breadth and depth were observed after two AZD1222 doses.

This table comes from immunoSEQ multiplex PCR, and its TCRdb copy is limited to in-frame clones, with some not included. Of 85,000 to 100,000 clones in the sample, around nine tenths were seen once. The source is an adult in good health. The source was peripheral blood, collected on day 0 of AZD1222 vaccination. The chain employs TRBV5-1 and TRBJ1-2, with TRBD1 matching 8 bases. CDR3 sequence reads: CASSPDHRGDGYTF. For the CDR3, the DNA is TGCGCCAGCAGCCCTGACCACAGGGGGGATGGCTACACCTTC.